The clone carrying this TCR beta chain was detected only a few times. One end of the junction varies from germline; a read error may be responsible. Co-extracted RNA and DNA came from around 20-30 mg of unsorted bulk tissue. By surgical resection, the patients were treated for their primary liver carcinoma. TCR beta cDNA was made from roughly 450 ng total RNA with a constant-region primer. A slightly modified ARM-PCR protocol with three nested multiplex PCR rounds produced these TCR beta libraries. Primers for the first two PCR rounds were TRBV1-TRBV30 forward primers and a C-beta reverse primer (roughly 9 cycles per round). TCRdb re-called the multiplex PCR reads with MiXCR, one entry per CDR3 protein. The repertoire holds roughly 78,000 distinct CDR3 sequences, with over 70% as singletons. The CDR3 sequence is 14 residues long. Germline CDR1 reads MNHEY; CDR2 reads SVGAGI. The data are from a study of tumor-infiltrating lymphocytes in primary liver carcinoma.

Sequencing was done on a sample of liver tumor tissue from sampling region 4. Subset noted: tumor region T4, right-lateral pole. The chain carries TRBV6-5 and TRBJ2-1, with D possibly matching TRBD2 (5 bases). The source of this sequence is a woman aged 55-75 years with primary liver carcinoma and hepatitis B virus infection. The DNA of the CDR3 is TGTGTCAGCAGTTACTTCCCTAGCACTAATGAGCAGTTCTTT. This translates into CVSSYFPSTNEQFF.